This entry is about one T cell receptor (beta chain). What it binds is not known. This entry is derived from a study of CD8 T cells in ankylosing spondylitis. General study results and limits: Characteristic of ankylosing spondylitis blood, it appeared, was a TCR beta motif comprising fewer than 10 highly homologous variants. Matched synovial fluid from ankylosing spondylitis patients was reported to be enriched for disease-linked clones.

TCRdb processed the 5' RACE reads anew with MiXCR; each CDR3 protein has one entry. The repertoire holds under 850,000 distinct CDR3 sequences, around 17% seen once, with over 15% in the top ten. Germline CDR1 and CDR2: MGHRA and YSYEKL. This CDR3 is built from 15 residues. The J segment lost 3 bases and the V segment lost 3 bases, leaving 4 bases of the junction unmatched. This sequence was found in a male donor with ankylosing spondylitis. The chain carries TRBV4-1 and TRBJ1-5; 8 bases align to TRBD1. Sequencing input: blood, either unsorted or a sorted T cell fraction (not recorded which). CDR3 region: CASSQGDRLNQPQHF. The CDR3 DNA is TGCGCCAGCAGCCAGGGGGACAGGCTCAATCAGCCCCAGCATTTT.